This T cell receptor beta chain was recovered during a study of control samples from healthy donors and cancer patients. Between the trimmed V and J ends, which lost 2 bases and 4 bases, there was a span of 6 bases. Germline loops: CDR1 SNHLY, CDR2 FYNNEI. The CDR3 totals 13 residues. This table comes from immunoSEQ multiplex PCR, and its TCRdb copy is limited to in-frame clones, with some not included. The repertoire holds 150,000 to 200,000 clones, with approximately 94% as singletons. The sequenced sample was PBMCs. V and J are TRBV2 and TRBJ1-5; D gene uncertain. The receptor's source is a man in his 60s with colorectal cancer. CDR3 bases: TGTGCCAGCAGTGAATTTGTGAATCAGCCCCAGCATTTT. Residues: CASSEFVNQPQHF.